The next 5 T cell receptor beta chains were all read from a single sample in a study of human T cells and chemical hapten exposure. From the RACE reads, TCRdb called clonotypes with MiXCR, one entry per CDR3 protein. Found here are some 52,000 distinct CDR3 sequences, approximately 10% of them singletons; the top ten hold around 2%. Noted time point: patch test 1, 2 weeks after DPC sensitization. The sample's treatment: therapeutic diphenylcyclopropenone sensitization with weekly scalp DPC. Unfractionated whole blood was the source of the extracted total RNA. The sequencing here drew on whole blood, taken in connection with sensitization to the hapten diphenylcyclopropenone (DPC). The receptors here all came from a woman aged 40-49 years with alopecia areata. Some clones in this sample may be carry-over from other donors' samples.

This clonotype was counted many times. This chain connects TRBV6-5 to TRBJ2-5, with a weak D call TRBD1 (6 bases). This CDR3 spans 15 amino acids. Trimming cost V 2 bases and J 4 bases, with 14 bases left between them. From germline, CDR1 is MNHEY and CDR2 SVGAGI. The CDR3 sequence: CASSYGPGQSETQYF. CDR3 nucleotides: TGTGCCAGCAGTTACGGCCCCGGACAGTCAGAGACCCAGTACTTC.

This clonotype was detected a few times. The chain carries TRBV20-1 and TRBJ1-2; D not resolved. This CDR3 contains 12 residues. Trimming pared 0 bases from V and 2 bases from J, leaving 4 bases between. Germline V CDR1 and CDR2: DFQATT, SNEGSKA (reference sequence). The CDR3 protein is CSARDLNYGYTF. Written as DNA, the CDR3 is TGCAGTGCTAGAGATCTGAACTATGGCTACACCTTC.

The chain employs TRBV7-9 and TRBJ2-7, with 7 bases aligning to TRBD2. Germline CDR1 and CDR2: SEHNR and FQNEAQ (reference sequence). CDR3 length: 14 residues. The ends lost 5 bases at V and 6 bases at J; junction bases unmatched: 10. As DNA, the CDR3 is TGTGCCAGCAGCCGTACCGCGGGGGAATCCGAGCAGTACTTC. As protein: CASSRTAGESEQYF.

The chain links TRBV18 to TRBJ2-7; no definite D call. The CDR3 has 13 amino acids. V was clipped by 2 bases and J by 3 bases, with 8 bases between them. Germline CDR1 is KGHSH and CDR2 is LQKENI. This chain's CDR3 is CASSPSRYYEQYF. The DNA of the CDR3 is TGTGCCAGCTCACCAAGCAGGTACTACGAGCAGTACTTC.

This clonotype has at least ten counts. CDR3 sequence (DNA): TGTGCCAGCAGAATCGGCTGGGGTACGCAGTATTTT. This sequence encodes CASRIGWGTQYF. The chain combines TRBV25-1 with TRBJ2-3; D ambiguous. Germline values: CDR1 MGHDK, CDR2 SYGVNS. The germline V and J ends were trimmed by 6 bases and 8 bases, with 12 bases remaining between them. CDR3 length: 12 amino acids.